Presented here are 4 T cell receptor beta chains from one specimen sequenced in a study of blood T cell repertoires in COVID-19 (dated by TCRdb to about 2020). Library method: the immunoSEQ multiplex PCR assay. TCRdb limited this immuneACCESS table to in-frame rearrangements with V and J called. A share of clones is missing; checked studies link under half to unresolved V genes, and the rest is unexplained. The sample has 150,000 to 200,000 clones on record, over 75% of them singletons. Roughly 0.82% of the sample is taken by the ten largest. Sequenced input: PBMCs or T cells enriched from blood (not recorded which). These receptors came from a woman between 18 and 29 years old who had recovered from COVID-19.

The chain has TRBV7-3 and TRBJ2-1; the D gene is possibly TRBD1 (5 bases). Germline CDR1 SGHTA, CDR2 FQGTGA. The CDR3 has 15 residues. Trimming cost V 3 bases and J 7 bases, with 16 bases left between them. CDR3 sequence (DNA): TGTGCCAGCAGCTTGAAGCAGGGCCCCTGGAATGAGCAGTTCTTC. This encodes CASSLKQGPWNEQFF. The whole variable domain, remainder taken from reference TRBV7-3 and TRBJ2-1, is GAGVSQTPSNKVTEKGKYVELRCDPISGHTALYWYRQSLGQGPEFLIYFQGTGAADDSGLPNDRFFAVRPEGSVSTLKIQRTERGDSAVYLCASSLKQGPWNEQFFGPGTRLTVL.

The chain's CDR3 is CASSQGAGAGYEQYF. In DNA, the CDR3 is TGTGCCAGCTCCCAGGGGGCAGGGGCGGGCTACGAGCAGTACTTC. The chain carries TRBV18 and TRBJ2-7, with 8 nucleotides matching TRBD1. Trimming at V came to 6 bases and at J to 3 bases, leaving 10 bases not matched to a gene. This CDR3 has 15 residues. Germline CDR1 is KGHSH and CDR2 is LQKENI.

The chain has TRBV7-9 and TRBJ1-3, with unresolved D. CDR3 size: 16 residues. Germline V gene sequence: CDR1 SEHNR, CDR2 FQNEAQ (reference sequence). Trimming removed 2 bases from V and 4 bases from J, with 15 bases in between. CDR3 bases: TGTGCCAGCAGCTTATCCTCTAACCTGGGCGGAAACACCATATATTTT. It encodes CASSLSSNLGGNTIYF.

This clone turned up a few times. The chain carries TRBV10-3 and TRBJ1-1; a possible D gene is TRBD1 (5 bases). Germline assignment: CDR1 ENHRY and CDR2 SYGVKD. The CDR3 consists of 15 residues. With 0 bases removed from V and 5 bases from J, the gap between germline ends came to 13 bases. CDR3 amino acids: CAISESPGVRTEAFF. The CDR3 nucleotides are TGTGCCATCAGTGAGTCCCCGGGGGTTCGGACTGAAGCTTTCTTT.